This T cell receptor (beta chain) was found in a study of blood T cell repertoires in COVID-19 (dated by TCRdb to 2020 to 2021). With respect to the entire study: Collaborator samples came from the United States, Italy and Spain and covered acute and convalescent phases of COVID-19. The prospective study material was composed of cDNA or gDNA derived from T cells, B-cell-depleted T cells, or PBMCs. Subjects who had been exposed to COVID-19, were actively infected with it, or had recovered from it provided the deeply sampled blood TCRbeta repertoires that made up the dataset. The repertoires were released in a freely available public database intended as a resource for research on the immune response to SARS-CoV-2. The samples were drawn from the first 160 participants of the ongoing ImmuneRACE study and from 1,254 subjects provided by 6 global collaborators. The sample metadata nearly always contained a de-identified subject ID, COVID-19 status, age in years and sex. Where available, HLA class I and class II types were obtained from metadata supplied by the sample provider rather than from assay-based typing.

TCRbeta CDR3 regions were amplified from genomic DNA using the immunoSEQ Assay, a bias-controlled multiplex PCR. Per the authors' processing: The number of nucleated cells in each sample was estimated by amplification of reference gene primers within the assay. To quantify the absolute abundance of each unique TCRbeta CDR3 rearrangement, sequence reads were collapsed and filtered. For each sample, productive Simpson clonality was calculated as the square root of Simpson's diversity index over productive rearrangements. Drawn from immuneACCESS, this table holds only the in-frame rearrangements with V and J called that TCRdb kept. Clones are partly lost; checked studies trace under half to an unresolved V gene and leave the rest unexplained. For V, J and clone size, that table is used; D and trimming come from the DNA. Present in this sample are some 370,000 clones, roughly four fifths of which were seen just once. Approximately 5% of the sample is held by the ten biggest clonotypes.

In the prospective study, participants were roughly 18 to 95 years old, resided in 25 or so geographic areas of the United States, and were enrolled through a virtual design. In the prospective study, cohorts were assigned on the basis of participant-reported clinical history obtained from a screening survey and a study questionnaire. ImmuneRACE Cohort 3 recovered participants were defined by two consecutive negative NP/OP PCR tests, healthcare professional clearance, or symptom resolution. In the prospective study, mobile phlebotomists collected whole blood, serum and a nasopharyngeal or oropharyngeal swab from each participant. Additional blood draws and questionnaires over an approximately 2-month period could optionally be provided by prospective study participants. Blood samples from the prospective study were shipped frozen or at room temperature prior to DNA extraction. To note about this clone: No antigen is known for it. Within one base of it there is no much larger clone, and no base qualities were kept.

The CDR3 contains 15 residues, cysteine and phenylalanine counted. Only the CDR3 part of the read is kept: 45 bases, read in frame from the first base. The junction shows trimming of 6 bases on V and 5 bases on J, and the gene matches do not reach 11 bases of it. From the germline V gene (reference sequence), CDR1 is MNHEY and CDR2 is SMNVEV. What the work shows at the level of the full study, not this receptor alone: The quantity of clinical and demographic metadata differed by source and by participant and was supplied without curation.

The source is a woman between 45 and 65 years old who had recovered from COVID-19. This receptor chain uses TRBV27 and TRBJ2-3, with 7 central nucleotides matching TRBD2. Material: PBMCs or T cells enriched from blood (not recorded which). The CDR3 here reads CASRSGVGIRDTQYF. The nucleotides are TGTGCCAGCAGGAGCGGGGTTGGGATACGAGATACGCAGTATTTT.